This TCR beta chain was documented in a study of breast tumors, draining lymph nodes, adjacent tissues. Whole-study results and caveats: Tumors had less TCR diversity than lymph nodes, more than nontumor tissue. That most tumor T cells come from lymph nodes remained unproven.

TCRdb called the multiplex PCR reads again in MiXCR, with one record for every CDR3 protein. This sample has about 230,000 distinct CDR3 sequences, with about 32% found just once. Trimming took 1 base from V and 6 from J, leaving 3 bases between them. CDR1 is SGHRS, CDR2 YFSETQ, per germline. The CDR3 covers 11 residues. This clonotype was counted at least ten times. The target antigen is unknown. Axillary draining lymph nodes of breast cancer patients supplied the node samples. The material sequenced was axillary lymph node tissue. This chain joins TRBV5-1 and TRBJ2-3; D is unclear. The sequence came from a female donor with breast cancer. Some clones in this sample may be carry-over from other donors' samples. The CDR3 nucleotides read TGCGCCAGCAGCTTGTACGATACGCAGTATTTT. The encoded protein is CASSLYDTQYF.